The T cell receptor beta chain described here comes from a study of cytomegalovirus exposure and HLA in healthy donors. Germline trimming cut 1 base from V and 4 bases from J; bases unmatched to any gene: 4. Looked up from germline, CDR1 is SGHRS and CDR2 is YFSETQ. CDR3 length: 14 residues. Primers included in the PCR were 60 Vbeta and 13 Jbeta primers. TCRdb keeps only in-frame clones here, not all; method: immunoSEQ multiplex PCR. The sample has roughly 80,000 clones, around three quarters seen once. The sequencing sample was made of PBMCs. J is TRBJ1-2 and V is TRBV5-1; 7 nucleotides line up with TRBD1. The receptor's source is a man aged 35 to 55 in good health and CMV-seronegative. In DNA, the CDR3 is TGCGCCAGCAGCTTGCAGGGGGACAGCTATGGCTACACCTTC. Its protein product is CASSLQGDSYGYTF.